A selection of T cell receptor beta chains follows, all from one sample in a study of blood T cell repertoires in COVID-19. The protocol was immunoSEQ multiplex PCR, while the TCRdb copy is restricted to in-frame clones and leaves out a portion. The table lists 250,000 or so clones, roughly 84% of them singletons. The sequencing input was peripheral blood. These receptors were collected from a woman between 40 and 50 years old who had recovered from COVID-19. CDR3s include the opening cysteine and the closing phenylalanine or tryptophan. A D gene is named only where the DNA matches it firmly. Size values are once, few and many counts, or a class for expanded clones, and some rows have none.

v_gene,j_gene,abundance,d_gene,CDR3nt,CDR3aa
TRBV21-1,TRBJ1-5,once,-,TGTGCCAGCAGCAAACGGGACAGGGTCCCTCGTAGCAATCAGCCCCAGCATTTT,CASSKRDRVPRSNQPQHF
TRBV9,TRBJ1-3,-,TRBD1,TGTGCCAGCAGCGCTGGGGACAGCTCTGGAAACACCATATATTTT,CASSAGDSSGNTIYF
TRBV18,TRBJ2-2,-,-,TGTGCCAGCTCACCCGGGTCCCAGAATGTCGGGGAGCTGTTTTTT,CASSPGSQNVGELFF
TRBV3-1/TRBV3-2,TRBJ2-1,-,-,TGTGCCAGCAGCCAAATGGGGGGCTCCTACAATGAGCAGTTCTTC,CASSQMGGSYNEQFF
TRBV2,TRBJ1-3,-,-,TGTGCCAGCAGAGAGGATTCTGGAAACACCATATATTTT,CASREDSGNTIYF
TRBV19,TRBJ2-3,-,TRBD1,TGTGCCAGTAGCAGCGGGACAGGGGCTGGCGATACGCAGTATTTT,CASSSGTGAGDTQYF
TRBV2,TRBJ1-2,-,-,TGTGCCAGCAGTGAAGAGTACATGGCTAACTATGGCTACACCTTC,CASSEEYMANYGYTF
TRBV3-1/TRBV3-2,TRBJ1-1,-,TRBD1,TGTGCCAGCAGCCCCAGTGACAGGGAGTACACTGAAGCTTTCTTT,CASSPSDREYTEAFF
TRBV18,TRBJ2-1,-,-,TGTGCCAGCTCACCACCGTCGATGGCCCCCACCTACAATGAGCAGTTCTTC,CASSPPSMAPTYNEQFF
TRBV11-2,TRBJ2-7,-,-,TGTGCCAGCAGCCCACGGAGCGGGCCCAACTCCTACGAGCAGTACTTC,CASSPRSGPNSYEQYF
TRBV7-9,TRBJ1-4,-,-,TGTGCCAGCAGACCCAAAGGTTACATGAGGGGGGAAAAACTGTTTTTT,CASRPKGYMRGEKLFF
TRBV20-1,TRBJ1-1,few,-,TGTCACGGACAGTTGAACACTGAAGCTTTCTTT,CHGQLNTEAFF
TRBV24-1,TRBJ2-7,-,TRBD2,TGTGCCACCAGTGACCCCGGGACTAGCGGGGCCTACGAGCAGTACTTC,CATSDPGTSGAYEQYF
TRBV2,TRBJ1-5,-,-,TGTGCCAGCAGTGAAGCTAGGACAGCCAATCAGCCCCAGCATTTT,CASSEARTANQPQHF
TRBV5-4,TRBJ2-7,-,TRBD2,TGTGCCAGCAGCGTCGAGGGGCAGCGGGGGGCCGAGCAGTACTTC,CASSVEGQRGAEQYF
TRBV5-1,TRBJ2-7,few,TRBD1,TGCGCCAGCAGCTTGGGGGGTAGGACAGGGACCCACGAGCAGTACTTC,CASSLGGRTGTHEQYF
TRBV5-1,TRBJ1-1,-,-,TGCGCCAGCAGCCCGTTATCAGATATTCACACTGAAGCTTTCTTT,CASSPLSDIHTEAFF
TRBV28,TRBJ2-7,once,-,TGTGCCAGCAGTTTACTGGACATGAGCTCCTACGAGCAGTACTTC,CASSLLDMSSYEQYF
TRBV5-1,TRBJ1-1,-,TRBD1,TGCGCCAGCGTCCGGACAGGGGGCGCCGGCACTGAAGCTTTCTTT,CASVRTGGAGTEAFF
TRBV6-1,TRBJ1-4,-,-,TGTGCCAGCAGTGAAAGAGGCCTAACTAATGAAAAACTGTTTTTT,CASSERGLTNEKLFF
TRBV2,TRBJ1-6,many,-,TGTGCCAGCGCCCGAGGGGGGGGTTCACCCCTCCACTTT,CASARGGGSPLHF
TRBV19,TRBJ2-7,-,-,TGTGCCAGTAGTATATCGACTGAGTACGAGCAGTACTTC,CASSISTEYEQYF
TRBV19,TRBJ1-4,-,-,TGTGCCAGTAGTACCCCCCCGGGAGGCGGCGAAAAACTGTTTTTT,CASSTPPGGGEKLFF